The clone carrying this TCR beta chain was observed once. Clones were read by immunoSEQ multiplex PCR, and TCRdb kept only the in-frame ones, dropping some. This table has 80,000 or so clones, under 85% appearing once. This sample stems from a study of blood T cell repertoires in COVID-19. Background on the study: The United States, Italy and Spain supplied acute and convalescent COVID-19 samples. In each case, the material was cDNA or gDNA derived from T cells, B-cell-depleted T cells, or PBMCs.

Germline loops: CDR1 LGHNA, CDR2 YNFKEQ. The V end lost 0 bases, the J end lost 2 bases, and 12 bases lay between the germline ends. The CDR3 contains 16 residues. The source of this sequence is a human donor in a cohort sampled during active COVID-19. The chain couples TRBV4-2 to TRBJ2-3; maybe TRBD2 (5 bases). The sequenced sample was peripheral blood. For the CDR3, the DNA is TGTGCCAGCAGCCAAGAACGGCGGGCCCTCACAGATACGCAGTATTTT. Protein sequence: CASSQERRALTDTQYF.